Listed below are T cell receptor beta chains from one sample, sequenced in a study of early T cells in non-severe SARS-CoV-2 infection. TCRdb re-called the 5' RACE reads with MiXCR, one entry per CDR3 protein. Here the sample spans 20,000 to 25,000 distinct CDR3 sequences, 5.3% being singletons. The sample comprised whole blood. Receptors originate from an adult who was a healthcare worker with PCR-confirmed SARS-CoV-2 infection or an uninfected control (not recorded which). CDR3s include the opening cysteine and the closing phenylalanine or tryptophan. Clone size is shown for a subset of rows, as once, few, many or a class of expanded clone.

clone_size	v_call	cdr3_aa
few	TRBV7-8	CASSLEGTGRETQYF
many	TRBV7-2	CASSSPSGGGGWGTEAFF
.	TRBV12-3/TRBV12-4	CASSLGRGTDTQYF
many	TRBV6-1	CASSDFPGARKNIQYF
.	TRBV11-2	CASSLGTSGKNEQFF
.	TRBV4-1	CASSRDTEAFF
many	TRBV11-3	CASSRGLAGGANEQFF
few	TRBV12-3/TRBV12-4	CASSLRPGTSYEQYF
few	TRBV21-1	CASPLEGGAEGYTF
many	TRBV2	CASTLAGLADNEQFF
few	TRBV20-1	CSARLGGLNTEAFF
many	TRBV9	CASSVGPSGRGTGELFF
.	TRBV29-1	CSVEIPGTGDYEQYF
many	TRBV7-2	CASSLNVLAGVTDTQYF
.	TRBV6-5	CASRRTGNTEAFF
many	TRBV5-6	CASRIFSGTGVSGANVLTF
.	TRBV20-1	CSARGPLILAKNIQYF
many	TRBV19	CASSIVGGNYGYTF
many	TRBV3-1	CASSPENTGTNQFF
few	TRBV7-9	CASSLILAEQETQYF
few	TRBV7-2	CASSSLPVTYGYTF
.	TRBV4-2	CASSQGTDQETQYF
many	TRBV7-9	CASSLFSSWDTQYF
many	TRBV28	CASSHPSQGTSSYNEQFF
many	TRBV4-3	CASSRRDSLNTGELFF
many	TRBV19	CASSIGLGAYEQYF
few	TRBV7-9	CASSQRVRSTDTQYF
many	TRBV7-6	CASSPRALAGNTGELFF
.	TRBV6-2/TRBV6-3	CASRTRTTGWTYEQYF
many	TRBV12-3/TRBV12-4	CASSRGRGDGYTF
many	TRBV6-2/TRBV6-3	CASINGGTGELFF
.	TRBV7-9	CASSLVNERDTIYF
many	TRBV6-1	CASSLGLATEQFF
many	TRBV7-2	CASSLQDRVGYTF
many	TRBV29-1	CSVGQRQGRGNGYTF
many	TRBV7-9	CASSLVLGGTDTQYF
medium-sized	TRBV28	CASSSRGGPYEQYF
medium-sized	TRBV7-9	CASSLSLAGLETQYF
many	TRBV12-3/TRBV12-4	CASSQTGTGGFNEQFF
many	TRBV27	CASSLIGGVQPQHF
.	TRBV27	CASIPNRGSEAFF
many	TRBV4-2	CASSQALGLWQGTVNEQFF
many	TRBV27	CASSRRLGQGNTEAFF
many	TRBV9	CASSVGGIGYNEQFF
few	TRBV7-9	CASSLAGPPTSYF
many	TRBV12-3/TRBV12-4	CASSSPRDRGYGYTF
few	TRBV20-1	CSASVASGGTGELFF
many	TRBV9	CASSVEEGSSSYEQYF